The clone carrying this T cell receptor (beta chain) was counted at least ten times. The target antigen is unknown. The CDR3 extends over 16 amino acids. Trimming took 0 bases from V and 0 from J, leaving 8 bases between them. CDR1 and CDR2 (germline): SEHNR, FQNEAQ (reference sequence). The data derive from a study of identical twins. Regarding the study as a whole: A lower insertion count was a feature of abundant cord blood beta clonotypes, with no such feature in memory repertoires.

TCRdb re-analysed the 5' RACE reads in MiXCR, keeping a single row per CDR3 protein. The sample has 1.5 million to 2 million distinct CDR3 sequences, more than 30% seen once. The TCR originated in a newborn girl in good health. The rearrangement joins TRBV7-9 to TRBJ1-4; D is perhaps TRBD1 (6 bases). The sequencing sample was made of cord blood. CDR3 nucleotides: TGTGCCAGCAGCTTAGCGGGGACAACAACTAATGAAAAACTGTTTTTT. Translation: CASSLAGTTTNEKLFF.